This record concerns one TCR beta chain sequence. As yet, its antigen is unknown. These data originate in a study of cytomegalovirus exposure and HLA in healthy donors. Whole-study context: A subsequent analysis reported that the roughly 120 validation repertoires were produced on the same platform that had also been used for the roughly 670 first-cohort repertoires.

The germline gives CDR1 MGHRA, CDR2 YSYEKL. This CDR3 is 14 amino acids long. V was pared by 8 bases and J by 2 bases, with 8 bases of the junction left unmatched. Method: immunoSEQ multiplex PCR; TCRdb's copy keeps in-frame clones and lacks some. The sample yields a few hundred thousand clones, 88% seen once. Study-wide results and limits: A few CMV-associated chains were confirmed in vitro to be specific for CMV antigens. Rare sequences made up most TCRs, while some public TCRs were found in many donors. According to a subsequent analysis, TCR clusters from the first cohort were inclined to appear together in the 130 or so validation repertoires.

The V call is TRBV4-1, the J call TRBJ1-1; 7 nucleotides line up with TRBD1. This receptor was identified in a man between 25 and 39 years old in good health and CMV-seronegative. Source material: PBMCs. DNA of the CDR3: TGCGCCAGCTGCCTGACAGGGTATAACACTGAAGCTTTCTTT. Amino acids: CASCLTGYNTEAFF.